The TCR beta chain under discussion was sequenced for a study of T cell responses to AZD1222 COVID-19 vaccine. Points from the study as a whole: CD4 TCRs linked to vaccination spanned spike, dominating at 160-218 and 743-854. Seropositivity was recorded at baseline in only six AZD1222 recipients. In all cases, repertoires were sampled only after the peak T cell response.

The germline V gene encodes CDR1 LNHDA and CDR2 SQIVND (reference sequence). V lost 3 bases and J 9 bases, leaving 9 bases between the germline ends. The CDR3 loop spans 12 amino acids. About this clone: The antigen remains undetermined.

The assay was immunoSEQ multiplex PCR, and TCRdb's table has in-frame clones only and misses some. Of 65,000 to 85,000 clones listed, approximately 83% are singletons. The source material was peripheral blood, sampled 28 days after the second AZD1222 dose. The TCR comes from an adult who received the AZD1222 COVID-19 vaccine. This chain joins TRBV19 and TRBJ1-5; no reliable D call. The CDR3 protein is CASSMMRAPQHF. Here the CDR3 DNA reads TGTGCCAGTAGTATGATGAGGGCGCCCCAGCATTTT.